The next 6 T cell receptor beta chains were all read from a single sample in a study of response to subunit inactivated influenza vaccine. MiXCR, applied by TCRdb to the RT-PCR reads, yields one record per CDR3 protein. The sample has hundreds of thousands of distinct CDR3 sequences; around 15% are singletons. Source: PBMCs from blood, taken 14 days before vaccination. Every receptor here comes from a man between 45 and 60 years old who received an inactivated influenza vaccine.

This rearrangement joins TRBV20-1 to TRBJ2-3; 10 positions match TRBD2. This CDR3 is 19 amino acids long. Trimming at V came to 3 bases and at J to 0 bases, leaving 15 bases not matched to a gene. CDR1 and CDR2 from the germline V gene are DFQATT and SNEGSKA (reference sequence). CDR3 in amino acids: CSARMEASGGGTSTDTQYF. The CDR3 region has the DNA TGCAGTGCTAGGATGGAGGCCAGCGGGGGGGGAACTAGCACAGATACGCAGTATTTT.

This clonotype turned up a few times. This sequence joins TRBV4-2 and TRBJ2-1; TRBD2 matches at 12 bases. The CDR3 extends over 16 amino acids. Germline V CDR1 and CDR2: LGHNA, YNFKEQ. With V trimmed by 4 bases and J by 4 bases, 5 bases remained unmatched. CDR3 sequence reads: CASSPRLAGEYNEQFF. The CDR3, as DNA: TGTGCCAGCAGCCCTAGACTAGCGGGGGAATACAATGAGCAGTTCTTC.

In this sample, this clonotype turned up many times. The rearrangement uses TRBV20-1 and TRBJ2-7; D unclear. Trimming cost V 2 bases and J 4 bases, with 6 bases left between them. Germline V gene sequence: CDR1 DFQATT, CDR2 SNEGSKA (reference sequence). This CDR3 is built from 11 residues. CDR3: CSARSGYEQYF. The CDR3 bases are TGCAGTGCTAGATCGGGTTACGAGCAGTACTTC.

This chain uses TRBV4-3 with TRBJ2-3; 8 bases map to TRBD1. J gave up 4 bases and V 1 base, and 10 bases lay outside the gene matches. Per germline, CDR1 LGHNA and CDR2 YSLEER. The CDR3 runs to 17 residues. The CDR3 protein is CASSQVLAGGLADTQYF. CDR3 DNA: TGCGCCAGCAGCCAAGTCCTGGCAGGGGGCTTAGCAGATACGCAGTATTTT.

The V call is TRBV27, the J call TRBJ2-3; D uncertain. Trimming removed 0 bases from V and 1 base from J, with 11 bases in between. The germline CDR1 and CDR2 sequences are MNHEY and SMNVEV (reference sequence). The CDR3 contains 16 residues. CDR3 nucleotides: TGTGCCAGCAGTTTATCAGGAACGAGAGGCACAGATACGCAGTATTTT. The encoded protein is CASSLSGTRGTDTQYF.

The chain employs TRBV5-1 and TRBJ2-7; 15 bases are shared with TRBD2. The V segment lost 4 bases and the J segment 5 bases; nucleotides outside the gene matches: 4. The V gene's germline CDR1 is SGHRS and CDR2 YFSETQ. The CDR3 runs to 15 residues. Here the CDR3 DNA reads TGCGCCAGCAGCGGCGGACTAGCGGGAGGGAACGAGCAGTACTTC. Translating gives CASSGGLAGGNEQYF.